Sequencing of this TCR beta chain was carried out in a study of CD8 T cells in Susac syndrome. The CDR3 is 14 residues long. V was clipped by 5 bases and J by 0 bases, with 10 bases between them. Germline assignment: CDR1 DFQATT and CDR2 SNEGSKA (reference sequence). With random hexamers, reverse transcription was performed on about 0.5 to 1 ug of RNA. Amplification of TCR beta CDR3 was carried out by immunoSEQ multiplex PCR, which covered 54 Vbeta and 13 Jbeta segments. TCRdb reprocessed the immunoSEQ multiplex PCR reads via MiXCR and lists one record per CDR3 protein. The data show 200,000 or so distinct CDR3 sequences, almost 96% seen once. Sequencing of TCR beta covered CD8+ and CD4+ T cells obtained from blood.

This chain connects TRBV20-1 to TRBJ1-4, with D possibly being TRBD1 (5 bases). This receptor was identified in a human donor with multiple sclerosis. Sequenced input: CD4+ T cells from PBMCs. CDR3 in amino acids: CSARGTATNEKLFF. CDR3 nucleotide sequence: TGCAGTGCTCGGGGGACTGCAACTAATGAAAAACTGTTTTTT.